This T cell receptor (beta chain) comes out of a study of control samples from healthy donors and cancer patients. This clone was recorded only once. Germline V gene lookup returns CDR1 SGHVS and CDR2 FQNEAQ. V dropped 1 base and J dropped 1 base, with 18 bases sitting between them. CDR3 length: 18 amino acids. Sequencing used immunoSEQ multiplex PCR; TCRdb keeps in-frame clones, though not all of them. The repertoire holds fewer than 120,000 clones, with approximately 90% as singletons. The sample taken for sequencing was PBMCs. This sequence joins TRBV7-8 and TRBJ2-3, with D perhaps matching TRBD2 (5 bases). This receptor was obtained from a woman aged 60 to 75 with lung cancer. The CDR3 loop reads CASSLVRWGDSGTDTQYF. CDR3 DNA sequence: TGTGCCAGCAGCTTAGTTCGGTGGGGAGACTCCGGCACAGATACGCAGTATTTT.